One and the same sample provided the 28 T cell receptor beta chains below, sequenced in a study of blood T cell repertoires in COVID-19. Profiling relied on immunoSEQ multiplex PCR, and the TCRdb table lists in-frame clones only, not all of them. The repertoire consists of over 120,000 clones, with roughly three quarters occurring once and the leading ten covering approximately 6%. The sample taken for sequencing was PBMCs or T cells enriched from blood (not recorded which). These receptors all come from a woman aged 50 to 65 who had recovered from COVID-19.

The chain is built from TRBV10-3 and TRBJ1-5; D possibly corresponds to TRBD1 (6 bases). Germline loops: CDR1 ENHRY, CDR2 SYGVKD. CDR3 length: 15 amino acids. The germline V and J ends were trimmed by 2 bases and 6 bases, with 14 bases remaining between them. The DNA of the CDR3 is TGTGCCATCAGTGAGCGGGGGGCGCCTGGTCAGCCCCAGCATTTT. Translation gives CAISERGAPGQPQHF.

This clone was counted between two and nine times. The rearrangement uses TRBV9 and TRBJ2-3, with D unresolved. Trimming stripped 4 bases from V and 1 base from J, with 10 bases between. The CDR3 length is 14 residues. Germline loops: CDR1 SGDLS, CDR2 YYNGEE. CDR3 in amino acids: CASSPGPRTDTQYF. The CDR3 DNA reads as TGTGCCAGCAGCCCAGGTCCCCGCACAGATACGCAGTATTTT.

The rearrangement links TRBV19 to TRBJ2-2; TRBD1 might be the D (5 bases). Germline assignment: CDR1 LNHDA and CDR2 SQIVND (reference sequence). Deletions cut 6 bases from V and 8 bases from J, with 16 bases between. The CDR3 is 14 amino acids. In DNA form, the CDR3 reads TGTGCCAGTAGAGGCAGGGCACGGTTGGGGGAGCTGTTTTTT. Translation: CASRGRARLGELFF.

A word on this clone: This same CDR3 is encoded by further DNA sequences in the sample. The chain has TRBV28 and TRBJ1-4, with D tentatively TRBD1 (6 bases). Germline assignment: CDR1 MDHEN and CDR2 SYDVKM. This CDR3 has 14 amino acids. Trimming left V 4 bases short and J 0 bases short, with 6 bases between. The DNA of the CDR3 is TGTGCCAGCAGTTCAGGGGCAACTAATGAAAAACTGTTTTTT. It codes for CASSSGATNEKLFF.

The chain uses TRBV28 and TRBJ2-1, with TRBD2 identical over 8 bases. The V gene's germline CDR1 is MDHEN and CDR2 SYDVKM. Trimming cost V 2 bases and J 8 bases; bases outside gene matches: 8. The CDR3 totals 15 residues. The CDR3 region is CASSLAGGLEDEQFF. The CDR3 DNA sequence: TGTGCCAGCAGTTTAGCGGGGGGACTTGAGGATGAGCAGTTCTTC.

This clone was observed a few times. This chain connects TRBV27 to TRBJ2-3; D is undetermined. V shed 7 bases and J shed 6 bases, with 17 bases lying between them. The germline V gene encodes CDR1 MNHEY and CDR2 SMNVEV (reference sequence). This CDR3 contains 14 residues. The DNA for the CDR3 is TGTGCCAGCACCCCGGAAAGATGGGCGGATACGCAGTATTTT. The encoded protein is CASTPERWADTQYF.

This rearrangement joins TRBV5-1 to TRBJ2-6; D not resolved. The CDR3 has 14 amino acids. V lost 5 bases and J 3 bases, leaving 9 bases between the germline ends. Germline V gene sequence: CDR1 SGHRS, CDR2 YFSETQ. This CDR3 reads CASSVRLGANVLTF. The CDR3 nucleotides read TGCGCCAGCAGTGTAAGACTTGGGGCCAACGTCCTGACTTTC.

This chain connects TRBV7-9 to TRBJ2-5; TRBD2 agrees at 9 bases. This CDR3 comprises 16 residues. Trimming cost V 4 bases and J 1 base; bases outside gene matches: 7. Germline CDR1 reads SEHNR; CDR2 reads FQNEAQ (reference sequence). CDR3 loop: CASSSQASGVQETQYF. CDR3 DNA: TGTGCCAGCAGCTCTCAGGCTAGCGGGGTCCAAGAGACCCAGTACTTC.

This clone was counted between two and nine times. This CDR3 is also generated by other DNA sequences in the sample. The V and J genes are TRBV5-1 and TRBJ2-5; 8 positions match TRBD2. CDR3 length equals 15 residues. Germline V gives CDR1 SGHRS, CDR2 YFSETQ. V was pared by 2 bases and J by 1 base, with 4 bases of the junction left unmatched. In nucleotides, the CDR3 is TGCGCCAGCAGCTTTCCAGCGGGGGCCCAAGAGACCCAGTACTTC. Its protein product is CASSFPAGAQETQYF.

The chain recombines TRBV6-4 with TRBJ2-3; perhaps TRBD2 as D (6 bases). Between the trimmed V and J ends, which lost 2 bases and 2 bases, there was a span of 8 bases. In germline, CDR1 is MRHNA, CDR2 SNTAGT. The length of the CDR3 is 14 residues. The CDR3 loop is CASSDTGDTDTQYF. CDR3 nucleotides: TGTGCCAGCAGTGACACGGGGGACACAGATACGCAGTATTTT.

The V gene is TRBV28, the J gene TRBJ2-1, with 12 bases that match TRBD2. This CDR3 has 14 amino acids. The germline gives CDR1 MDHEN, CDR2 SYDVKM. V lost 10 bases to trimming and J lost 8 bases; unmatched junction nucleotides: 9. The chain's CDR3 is CATYLAGGPHEQFF. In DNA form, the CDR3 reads TGTGCCACCTATCTAGCGGGGGGGCCCCATGAGCAGTTCTTC.

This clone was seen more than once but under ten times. The CDR3 DNA is TGTGCCACCGGTTTCCCGGGAGAACAGCCCCAGCATTTT. Translation: CATGFPGEQPQHF. This sequence joins TRBV28 and TRBJ1-5; D call uncertain. The CDR3 totals 13 residues. The germline gives CDR1 MDHEN, CDR2 SYDVKM. The V end was cut by 10 bases, the J end by 7 bases, with 17 bases between.

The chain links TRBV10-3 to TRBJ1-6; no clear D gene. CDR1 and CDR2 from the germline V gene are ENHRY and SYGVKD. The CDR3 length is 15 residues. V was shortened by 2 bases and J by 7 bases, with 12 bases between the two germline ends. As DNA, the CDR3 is TGTGCCATCAGTGAGGCCGGGGTTGCCAATTCACCCCTCCACTTT. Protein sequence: CAISEAGVANSPLHF.

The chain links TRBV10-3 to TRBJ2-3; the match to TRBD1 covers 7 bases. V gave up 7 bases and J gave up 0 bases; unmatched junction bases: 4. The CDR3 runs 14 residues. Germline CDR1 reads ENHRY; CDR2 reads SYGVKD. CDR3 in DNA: TGTGCCATCAAGGGGGCTTTCAGCACAGATACGCAGTATTTT. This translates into CAIKGAFSTDTQYF.

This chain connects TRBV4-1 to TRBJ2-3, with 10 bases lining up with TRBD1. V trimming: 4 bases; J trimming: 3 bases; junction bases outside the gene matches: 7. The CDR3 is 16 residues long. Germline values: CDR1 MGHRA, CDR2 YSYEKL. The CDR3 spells CASSPGQGMSTDTQYF. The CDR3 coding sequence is TGCGCCAGCAGCCCGGGACAGGGGATGTCTACAGATACGCAGTATTTT.

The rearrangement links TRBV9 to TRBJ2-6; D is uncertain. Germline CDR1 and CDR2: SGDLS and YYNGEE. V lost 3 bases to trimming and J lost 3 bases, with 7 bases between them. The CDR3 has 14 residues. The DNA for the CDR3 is TGTGCCAGCAGCGGGCCCAATGGGGCCAACGTCCTGACTTTC. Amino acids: CASSGPNGANVLTF. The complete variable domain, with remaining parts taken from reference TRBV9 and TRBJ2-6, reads DSGVTQTPKHLITATGQRVTLRCSPRSGDLSVYWYQQSLDQGLQFLIQYYNGEERAKGNILERFSAQQFPDLHSELNLSSLELGDSALYFCASSGPNGANVLTFGAGSRLTVL.

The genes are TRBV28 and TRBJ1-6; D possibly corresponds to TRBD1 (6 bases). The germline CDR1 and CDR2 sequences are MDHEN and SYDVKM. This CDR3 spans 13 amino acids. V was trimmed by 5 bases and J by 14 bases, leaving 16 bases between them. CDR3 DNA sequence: TGTGCCAGCAGTGGGATCCCGGGACATTCCCTCCACTTT. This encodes CASSGIPGHSLHF.

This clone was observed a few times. The CDR3 nucleotides read TGTGCCAGCAGCTCTGGAGGAACTAATGAAAAACTGTTTTTT. This encodes CASSSGGTNEKLFF. The chain employs TRBV7-9 and TRBJ1-4; D unclear. This CDR3 region has 14 residues. The ends were cut back, 4 bases at V and 1 base at J, with 7 bases in the middle. CDR1 and CDR2 (germline): SEHNR, FQNEAQ (reference sequence).

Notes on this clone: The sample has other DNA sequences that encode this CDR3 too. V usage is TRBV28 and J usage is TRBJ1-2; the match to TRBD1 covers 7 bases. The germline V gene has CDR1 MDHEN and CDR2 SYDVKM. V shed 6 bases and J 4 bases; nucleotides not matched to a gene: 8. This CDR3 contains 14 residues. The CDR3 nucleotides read TGTGCCAGCAGGACAGGGACTGTTAGCTATGGCTACACCTTC. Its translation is CASRTGTVSYGYTF.

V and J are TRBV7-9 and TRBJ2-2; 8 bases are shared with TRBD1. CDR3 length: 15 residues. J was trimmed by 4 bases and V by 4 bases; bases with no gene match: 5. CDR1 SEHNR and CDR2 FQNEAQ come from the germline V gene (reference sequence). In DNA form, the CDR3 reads TGTGCCAGCAGCTCCCAGGGGGCGGGCACCGGGGAGCTGTTTTTT. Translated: CASSSQGAGTGELFF.

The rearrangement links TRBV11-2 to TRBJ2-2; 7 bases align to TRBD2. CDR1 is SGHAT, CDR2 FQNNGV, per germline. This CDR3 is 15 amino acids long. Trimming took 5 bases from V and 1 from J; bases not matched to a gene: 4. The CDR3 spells CASSTVAGNTGELFF. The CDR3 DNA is TGTGCCAGCAGCACCGTAGCGGGGAACACCGGGGAGCTGTTTTTT.

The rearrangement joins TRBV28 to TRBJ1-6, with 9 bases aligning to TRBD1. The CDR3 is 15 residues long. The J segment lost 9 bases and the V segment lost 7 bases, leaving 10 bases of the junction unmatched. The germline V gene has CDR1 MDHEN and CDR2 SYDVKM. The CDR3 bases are TGTGCCAGCACCGTCGCCGGGACAGGGACTTCACCCCTCCACTTT. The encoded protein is CASTVAGTGTSPLHF. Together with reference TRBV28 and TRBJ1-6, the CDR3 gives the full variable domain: DVKVTQSSRYLVKRTGEKVFLECVQDMDHENMFWYRQDPGLGLRLIYFSYDVKMKEKGDIPEGYSVSREKKERFSLILESASTNQTSMYLCASTVAGTGTSPLHFGNGTRLTVT.

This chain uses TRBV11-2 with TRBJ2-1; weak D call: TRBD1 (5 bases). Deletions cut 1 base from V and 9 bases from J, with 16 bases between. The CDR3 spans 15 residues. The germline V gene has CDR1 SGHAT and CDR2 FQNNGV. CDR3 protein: CASSLVIGVDLEQFF. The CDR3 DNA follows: TGTGCCAGCAGCTTAGTTATAGGGGTAGATCTTGAGCAGTTCTTC.

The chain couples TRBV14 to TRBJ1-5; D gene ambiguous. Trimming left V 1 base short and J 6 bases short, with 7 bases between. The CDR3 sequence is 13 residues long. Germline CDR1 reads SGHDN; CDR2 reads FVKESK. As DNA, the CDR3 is TGTGCCAGCAGCCAAGGAGAGGTTCAGCCCCAGCATTTT. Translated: CASSQGEVQPQHF.

CDR3 nucleotides: TGTGCCTGGAGTGTACGGAGGCAGGCCGCCTCCTACGAGCAGTACTTC. It encodes CAWSVRRQAASYEQYF. The chain is built from TRBV30 and TRBJ2-7; tentatively, D is TRBD2 (5 bases). V lost 0 bases and J lost 0, with 15 bases in between. The germline gives CDR1 GTSNPN, CDR2 SVGIG (reference sequence). The CDR3 totals 16 residues. Filled out from reference TRBV30 and TRBJ2-7, the complete variable domain reads SQTIHQWPATLVQPVGSPLSLECTVEGTSNPNLYWYRQAAGRGLQLLFYSVGIGQISSEVPQNLSASRPQDRQFILSSKKLLLSDSGFYLCAWSVRRQAASYEQYFGPGTRLTVT.

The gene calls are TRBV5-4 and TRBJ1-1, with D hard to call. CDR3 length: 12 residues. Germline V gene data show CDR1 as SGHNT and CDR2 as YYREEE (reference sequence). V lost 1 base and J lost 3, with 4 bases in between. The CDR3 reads CASSLTDTEAFF. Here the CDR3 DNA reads TGTGCCAGCAGCTTGACAGACACTGAAGCTTTCTTT. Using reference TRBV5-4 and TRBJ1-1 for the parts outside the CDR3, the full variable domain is ETGVTQSPTHLIKTRGQQVTLRCSSQSGHNTVSWYQQALGQGPQFIFQYYREEENGRGNFPPRFSGLQFPNYSSELNVNALELDDSALYLCASSLTDTEAFFGQGTRLTVV.

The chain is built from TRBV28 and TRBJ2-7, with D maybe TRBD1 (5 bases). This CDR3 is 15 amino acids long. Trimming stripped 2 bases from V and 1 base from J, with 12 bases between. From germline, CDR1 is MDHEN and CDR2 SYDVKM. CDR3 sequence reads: CASSLGDRRSYEQYF. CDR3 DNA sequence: TGTGCCAGCAGTTTAGGAGACAGAAGGTCCTACGAGCAGTACTTC.

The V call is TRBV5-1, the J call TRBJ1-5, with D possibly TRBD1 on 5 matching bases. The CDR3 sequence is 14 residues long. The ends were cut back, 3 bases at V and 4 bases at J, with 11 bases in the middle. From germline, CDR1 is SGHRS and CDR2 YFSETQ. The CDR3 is CASSYAGGNQPQHF. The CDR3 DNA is TGCGCCAGCAGCTACGCCGGGGGAAATCAGCCCCAGCATTTT.